Below are 27 T cell receptor beta chains sequenced from a single sample in a study of T cell responses to AZD1222 COVID-19 vaccine. Repertoires were generated with immunoSEQ multiplex PCR, while TCRdb's copy carries only in-frame clones and drops some. Among roughly 100,000 clones listed, approximately 89% were seen once. Material: peripheral blood, obtained on day 0 of AZD1222 vaccination. The receptors stem from an adult in good health.

V usage is TRBV2 and J usage is TRBJ1-2, with D perhaps matching TRBD1 (5 bases). Trimming removed 0 bases from V and 8 bases from J, with 16 bases in between. CDR3 length equals 15 residues. The V gene's germline CDR1 is SNHLY and CDR2 FYNNEI. CDR3 sequence (DNA): TGTGCCAGCAGTGAAGCGACAGTAGGGGTAGGAGGCTACACCTTC. Protein sequence: CASSEATVGVGGYTF.

In this sample, this clone turned up once. The chain is built from TRBV28 and TRBJ2-2; 13 nucleotides agree with TRBD2. The CDR3 length is 18 residues. V was pared by 5 bases and J by 4 bases, with 10 bases of the junction left unmatched. CDR1 is MDHEN and CDR2 is SYDVKM in the germline V gene. CDR3 in amino acids: CASSDGLAGVMGTGELFF. The CDR3 DNA reads as TGTGCCAGCAGTGACGGACTAGCGGGAGTAATGGGCACCGGGGAGCTGTTTTTT. Looking up the rest from reference TRBV28 and TRBJ2-2 gives the full variable domain: DVKVTQSSRYLVKRTGEKVFLECVQDMDHENMFWYRQDPGLGLRLIYFSYDVKMKEKGDIPEGYSVSREKKERFSLILESASTNQTSMYLCASSDGLAGVMGTGELFFGEGSRLTVL.

Only one count was recorded for this clone. J is TRBJ1-5 and V is TRBV4-1; D uncertain. This CDR3 region has 15 residues. Trimming stripped 1 base from V and 5 bases from J, with 12 bases between. Germline values: CDR1 MGHRA, CDR2 YSYEKL. The CDR3 nucleotides are TGCGCCAGCAGCCAAGGTTCCCAGTTAGATCAGCCCCAGCATTTT. Translation gives CASSQGSQLDQPQHF.

The CDR3 here is CASSWGRGVNEKLFF. CDR3 in DNA: TGTGCCAGTAGTTGGGGTCGCGGAGTTAATGAAAAACTGTTTTTT. The V gene is TRBV19, the J gene TRBJ1-4; D gene ambiguous. In germline, CDR1 is LNHDA, CDR2 SQIVND (reference sequence). This CDR3 region has 15 residues. V was cut by 5 bases and J by 4 bases, with 14 bases left in between.

This clone was recorded once. This chain links TRBV29-1 with TRBJ1-1, with D hard to call. V shed 4 bases and J shed 1 base, with 7 bases lying between them. The germline V gene has CDR1 SQVTM and CDR2 ANQGSEA. The CDR3 has 12 amino acids. The CDR3 DNA is TGCAGCGTTGTACGAGGGAACACTGAAGCTTTCTTT. Translating it yields CSVVRGNTEAFF.

V usage is TRBV7-9 and J usage is TRBJ1-1; the D is unclear. V was shortened by 3 bases and J by 4 bases, with 3 bases between the two germline ends. Germline CDR1 SEHNR, CDR2 FQNEAQ (reference sequence). The CDR3 contains 11 residues. The CDR3 nucleotides are TGTGCCAGCAGCTTTACCACTGAAGCTTTCTTT. It encodes CASSFTTEAFF.

The chain combines TRBV28 with TRBJ1-2; 7 bases are a match to TRBD1. CDR1 and CDR2 (germline): MDHEN, SYDVKM. Germline trimming cut 8 bases from V and 4 bases from J; bases unmatched to any gene: 10. This CDR3 has 14 amino acids. The CDR3 DNA reads as TGTGCCAGCCAACCGACAGGGAGAATCTATGGCTACACCTTC. This translates into CASQPTGRIYGYTF.

The chain couples TRBV15 to TRBJ2-7; D may correspond to TRBD1 or TRBD2 (6 bases each). Germline values: CDR1 LNHNV, CDR2 YYDKDF (reference sequence). V lost 3 bases to trimming and J lost 10 bases, with 13 bases between them. The CDR3 has 12 amino acids. The CDR3 DNA sequence: TGTGCCACCAGCAGGGAAGGGGGACTTCAGTACTTC. Encoded protein: CATSREGGLQYF. The full variable domain, in which reference TRBV15 and TRBJ2-7 provide the parts outside the CDR3, is DAMVIQNPRYQVTQFGKPVTLSCSQTLNHNVMYWYQQKSSQAPKLLFHYYDKDFNNEADTPDNFQSRRPNTSFCFLDIRSPGLGDTAMYLCATSREGGLQYFGPGTRLTVT.

This clone was found once. This CDR3 is CASSYSVGGDGYEQYF. The CDR3 bases are TGTGCCAGCAGTTACTCAGTCGGAGGGGACGGCTACGAGCAGTACTTC. The V gene is TRBV6-5, the J gene TRBJ2-7; the D gene is possibly TRBD2 (6 bases). Trimming stripped 0 bases from V and 3 bases from J, with 15 bases between. Germline V gene lookup returns CDR1 MNHEY and CDR2 SVGAGI. The CDR3 is 16 residues long.

The J gene is TRBJ1-2, the V gene TRBV7-2; weak D call: TRBD1 (5 bases). The V gene lost 3 bases and the J gene lost 1 base, with 18 bases spanning the gap. Per germline, CDR1 SGHTA and CDR2 FQGNSA. This CDR3 has 17 amino acids. The CDR3 DNA reads TGTGCCAGCAGCTTGGACCCTACTGGCGGGGGTAACTATGGCTACACCTTC. Its protein is CASSLDPTGGGNYGYTF.

V and J are TRBV5-1 and TRBJ2-7, with 16 bases identical to TRBD2. The junction had 5 bases not matched to a gene; V was cut back by 5 bases and J by 6 bases. Germline V CDR1 and CDR2: SGHRS, YFSETQ. The CDR3 is made up of 15 amino acids. The CDR3 region has the DNA TGCGCCAGCAGTCAGGGGACTAGCGGGAGGGCCGAGCAGTACTTC. Protein product: CASSQGTSGRAEQYF.

The CDR3 region has the DNA TGTGCCAGCAGTTTATTCCGGGACAGGGGTGGCAATCAGCCCCAGCATTTT. Its translation is CASSLFRDRGGNQPQHF. The chain is built from TRBV27 and TRBJ1-5; 10 nucleotides agree with TRBD1. V gave up 1 base and J gave up 2 bases; unmatched junction bases: 5. CDR3 length equals 17 residues. Germline CDR1 is MNHEY and CDR2 is SMNVEV (reference sequence).

The DNA of the CDR3 is TGTGCTAGTACGGCGGGGAACACCGGGGAGCTGTTTTTT. Amino acid sequence: CASTAGNTGELFF. This chain links TRBV12-5 with TRBJ2-2, with D possibly being TRBD2 (5 bases). CDR3 length: 13 amino acids. From germline, CDR1 is LGHNT and CDR2 FRNRAP. V lost 8 bases and J 1 base, leaving 8 bases between the germline ends. The complete variable domain, with remaining parts taken from reference TRBV12-5 and TRBJ2-2, reads DARVTQTPRHKVTEMGQEVTMRCQPILGHNTVFWYRQTMMQGLELLAYFRNRAPLDDSGMPKDRFSAEMPDATLATLKIQPSEPRDSAVYFCASTAGNTGELFFGEGSRLTVL.

This chain links TRBV27 with TRBJ1-2; weak D call: TRBD1 (6 bases). CDR1 and CDR2 from the germline V gene are MNHEY and SMNVEV (reference sequence). The V gene lost 3 bases and the J gene lost 0 bases, with 14 bases spanning the gap. CDR3 size: 16 residues. The CDR3 reads CASSLGAGTTNYGYTF. The CDR3 DNA reads as TGTGCCAGCAGTTTGGGGGCAGGCACCACTAACTATGGCTACACCTTC.

The V and J genes are TRBV6-6 and TRBJ1-5; unclear D gene. This CDR3 has 15 amino acids. In germline, CDR1 is MNHNY, CDR2 SVGAGI (reference sequence). Trimming cost V 6 bases and J 2 bases, with 14 bases left between them. CDR3: CASRAGLEGNQPQHF. The CDR3 DNA reads TGTGCCAGCAGGGCAGGATTAGAGGGCAATCAGCCCCAGCATTTT.

This clone was seen a few times. This chain connects TRBV7-2 to TRBJ2-7; TRBD2 might be the D (5 bases). Trimming shortened V by 3 bases and J by 2 bases, and 11 bases separated the two germline ends. Germline CDR1 reads SGHTA; CDR2 reads FQGNSA. CDR3 length: 14 residues. The CDR3 protein is CASSFGGRTYEQYF. CDR3 DNA: TGTGCCAGCAGCTTCGGAGGCAGGACCTACGAGCAGTACTTC.

This rearrangement joins TRBV28 to TRBJ1-3; 7 nucleotides align to TRBD1. Germline CDR1 MDHEN, CDR2 SYDVKM. The CDR3 spans 16 residues. The V gene end was trimmed by 5 bases and the J gene end by 2 bases; junction bases not matched to a gene: 9. In DNA form, the CDR3 reads TGTGCCAGCAGTAAAGGGGGTGGACAGGCTGGAAACACCATATATTTT. Translation gives CASSKGGGQAGNTIYF.

The chain has TRBV19 and TRBJ1-2; possible D gene TRBD1, 5 bases. This CDR3 region has 14 residues. V was trimmed by 10 bases and J by 6 bases, leaving 21 bases between them. Germline CDR1 is LNHDA and CDR2 is SQIVND (reference sequence). CDR3 residues: CAIPRGGAGDGYTF. CDR3 nucleotide sequence: TGTGCCATCCCAAGGGGAGGGGCAGGCGATGGCTACACCTTC. Full variable domain (rest looked up from reference TRBV19 and TRBJ1-2): DGGITQSPKYLFRKEGQNVTLSCEQNLNHDAMYWYRQDPGQGLRLIYYSQIVNDFQKGDIAEGYSVSREKKESFPLTVTSAQKNPTAFYLCAIPRGGAGDGYTFGSGTRLTVV.

This clone showed up just a few times. Other DNA sequences in the sample encode the same CDR3. The genes are TRBV7-2 and TRBJ1-1, with 8 bases that match TRBD1. After removal of 1 base from V and 1 base from J, the junction contained 2 bases not matched to a gene. The germline V gene has CDR1 SGHTA and CDR2 FQGNSA. The CDR3 extends over 15 amino acids. The CDR3 bases are TGTGCCAGCAGCTTAGGGGACAGGCGGAACACTGAAGCTTTCTTT. Amino acid sequence: CASSLGDRRNTEAFF.

The count of this clone is one. The CDR3 DNA reads as TGTGCCAGCAGCTTAGTCGAGGACACTTACTATGGCTACACCTTC. Its translation: CASSLVEDTYYGYTF. The chain is built from TRBV7-2 and TRBJ1-2; D is possibly TRBD1 (5 bases). The V gene lost 1 base and the J gene lost 3 bases, with 12 bases spanning the gap. The CDR3 runs 15 residues. Germline V CDR1 and CDR2: SGHTA, FQGNSA.

The chain recombines TRBV10-2 with TRBJ1-4, with D maybe TRBD1 (6 bases). The germline CDR1 and CDR2 sequences are WSHSY and SAAADI. The CDR3 loop spans 14 amino acids. V was clipped by 0 bases and J by 6 bases, with 8 bases between them. CDR3 sequence: CASSESTGDEKLFF. The CDR3 DNA reads as TGCGCCAGCAGTGAGTCGACAGGTGATGAAAAACTGTTTTTT.

The chain joins TRBV10-3 to TRBJ1-1; the D is unclear. The V and J ends lost 7 bases and 1 base respectively, with 10 bases between them. Looked up from germline, CDR1 is ENHRY and CDR2 is SYGVKD. The CDR3 is made up of 13 amino acids. This CDR3 reads CAIIGRENTEAFF. Here the CDR3 DNA reads TGTGCCATCATCGGACGGGAGAACACTGAAGCTTTCTTT.

This clone has a single count. The genes are TRBV6-4 and TRBJ2-5; D is undetermined. V was pared by 2 bases and J by 1 base, with 8 bases between. This CDR3 is 14 amino acids long. From germline, CDR1 is MRHNA and CDR2 SNTAGT. As DNA, the CDR3 is TGTGCCAGCAGTGACGGAGCCGGCCAAGAGACCCAGTACTTC. Encoded protein: CASSDGAGQETQYF.

The chain combines TRBV4-1 with TRBJ1-1; D is unclear. The ends were cut back, 1 base at V and 1 base at J, with 13 bases in the middle. Germline V CDR1 and CDR2: MGHRA, YSYEKL. CDR3 length: 16 residues. This CDR3 reads CASSQVTGSGNTEAFF. CDR3 nucleotides: TGCGCCAGCAGCCAAGTCACGGGATCCGGGAACACTGAAGCTTTCTTT.

The rearrangement uses TRBV19 and TRBJ1-5; TRBD1 agrees at 8 bases. This CDR3 comprises 15 residues. Germline CDR1 reads LNHDA; CDR2 reads SQIVND (reference sequence). The V segment lost 5 bases and the J segment 3 bases; nucleotides outside the gene matches: 6. The CDR3: CASSLGTGLNQPQHF. The DNA for the CDR3 is TGTGCCAGTAGTCTCGGGACAGGCCTCAATCAGCCCCAGCATTTT.

This sequence joins TRBV10-1 and TRBJ2-3; D unresolved. With 0 bases removed from V and 1 base from J, the gap between germline ends came to 8 bases. Germline V CDR1 and CDR2: WNHNN, SYGVQD (reference sequence). This CDR3 is 15 amino acids long. The CDR3 nucleotides are TGCGCCAGCAGTGAGTCCCTAGAACGCACAGATACGCAGTATTTT. As protein: CASSESLERTDTQYF.

The chain has TRBV6-2 or TRBV6-3 and TRBJ2-7; D remains unclear. The CDR3 sequence is 11 residues long. Germline CDR1 is MNHEY and CDR2 is SVGEGT. Trimming shortened V by 6 bases and J by 4 bases, and 7 bases separated the two germline ends. The DNA for the CDR3 is TGTGCCAGCAGCCGCCAATACGAGCAGTACTTC. Residues: CASSRQYEQYF.